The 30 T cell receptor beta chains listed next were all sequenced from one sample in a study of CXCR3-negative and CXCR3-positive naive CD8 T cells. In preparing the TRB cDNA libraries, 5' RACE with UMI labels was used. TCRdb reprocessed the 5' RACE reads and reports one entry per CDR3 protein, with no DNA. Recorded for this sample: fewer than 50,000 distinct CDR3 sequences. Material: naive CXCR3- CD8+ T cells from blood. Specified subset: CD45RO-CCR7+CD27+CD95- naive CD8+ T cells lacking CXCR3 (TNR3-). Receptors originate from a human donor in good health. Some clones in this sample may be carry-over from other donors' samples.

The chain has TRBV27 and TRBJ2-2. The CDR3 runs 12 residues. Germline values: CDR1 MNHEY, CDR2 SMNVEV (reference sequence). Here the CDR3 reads CASSPNTGELFF.

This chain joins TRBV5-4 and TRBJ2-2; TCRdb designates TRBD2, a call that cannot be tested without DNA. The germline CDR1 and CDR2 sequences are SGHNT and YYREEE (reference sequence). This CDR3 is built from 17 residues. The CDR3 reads CASSIAQGPENTGELFF.

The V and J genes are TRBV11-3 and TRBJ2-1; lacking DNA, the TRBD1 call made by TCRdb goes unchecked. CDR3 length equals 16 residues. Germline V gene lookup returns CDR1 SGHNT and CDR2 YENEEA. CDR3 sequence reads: CASSLGPPSSYNEQFF.

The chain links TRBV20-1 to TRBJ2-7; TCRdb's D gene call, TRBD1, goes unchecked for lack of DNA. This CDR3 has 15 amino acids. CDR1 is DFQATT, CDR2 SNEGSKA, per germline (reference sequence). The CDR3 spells CSARVRGSGNYEQYF.

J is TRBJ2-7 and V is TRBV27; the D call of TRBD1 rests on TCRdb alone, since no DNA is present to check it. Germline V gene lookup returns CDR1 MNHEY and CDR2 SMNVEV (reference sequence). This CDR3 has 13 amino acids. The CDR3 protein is CASSLGANYEQYF.

The CDR3 loop reads CASTPRYEGTGGEAFF. This rearrangement joins TRBV25-1 to TRBJ1-1; the TCRdb D gene call, TRBD1, has no DNA to confirm it. Germline CDR1 reads MGHDK; CDR2 reads SYGVNS. This CDR3 has 16 amino acids.

Here the CDR3 reads CSARGRDYRVTQYF. This chain connects TRBV20-1 to TRBJ2-3; TCRdb's assignment of TRBD2 cannot be checked, as there is no DNA. CDR1 and CDR2 (germline): DFQATT, SNEGSKA (reference sequence). The CDR3 totals 14 residues.

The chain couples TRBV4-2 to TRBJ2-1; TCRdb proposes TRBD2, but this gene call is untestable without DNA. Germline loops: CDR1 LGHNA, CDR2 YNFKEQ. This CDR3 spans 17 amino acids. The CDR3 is CASSQEGGAGAYNEQFF.

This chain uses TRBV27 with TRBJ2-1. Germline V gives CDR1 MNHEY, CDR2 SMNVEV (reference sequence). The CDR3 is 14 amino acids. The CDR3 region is CASSLGSAYNEQFF.

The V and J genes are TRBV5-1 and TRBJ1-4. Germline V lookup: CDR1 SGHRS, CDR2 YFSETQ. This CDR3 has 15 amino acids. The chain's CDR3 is CASSLSSATNEKLFF.

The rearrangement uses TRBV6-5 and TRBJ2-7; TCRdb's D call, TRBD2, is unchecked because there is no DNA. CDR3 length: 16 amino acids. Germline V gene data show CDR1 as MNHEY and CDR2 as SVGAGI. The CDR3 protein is CASSYTLAGGNYEQYF.

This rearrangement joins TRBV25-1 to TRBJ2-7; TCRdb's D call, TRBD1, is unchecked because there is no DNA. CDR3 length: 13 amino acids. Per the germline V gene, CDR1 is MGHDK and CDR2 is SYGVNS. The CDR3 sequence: CASRGFPPYEQYF.

This CDR3 reads CASRVGELPTAYYEQYF. The chain has TRBV2 and TRBJ2-7. The CDR3 spans 17 residues. Germline V CDR1 and CDR2: SNHLY, FYNNEI. Variable domain in full (rest from reference TRBV2 and TRBJ2-7): EPEVTQTPSHQVTQMGQEVILRCVPISNHLYFYWYRQILGQKVEFLVSFYNNEISEKSEIFDDQFSVERPDGSNFTLKIRSTKLEDSAMYFCASRVGELPTAYYEQYFGPGTRLTVT.

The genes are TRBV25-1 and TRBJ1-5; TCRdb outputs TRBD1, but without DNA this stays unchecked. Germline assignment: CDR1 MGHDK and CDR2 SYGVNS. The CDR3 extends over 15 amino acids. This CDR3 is CASSASGDSNQPQHF. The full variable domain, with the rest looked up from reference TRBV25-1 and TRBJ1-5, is EADIYQTPRYLVIGTGKKITLECSQTMGHDKMYWYQQDPGMELHLIHYSYGVNSTEKGDLSSESTVSRIRTEHFPLTLESARPSHTSQYLCASSASGDSNQPQHFGDGTRLSIL.

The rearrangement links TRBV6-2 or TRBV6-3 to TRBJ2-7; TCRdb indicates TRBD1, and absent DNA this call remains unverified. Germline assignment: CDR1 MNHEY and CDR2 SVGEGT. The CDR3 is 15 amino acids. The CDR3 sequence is CAGSVTGGPTYEQYF.

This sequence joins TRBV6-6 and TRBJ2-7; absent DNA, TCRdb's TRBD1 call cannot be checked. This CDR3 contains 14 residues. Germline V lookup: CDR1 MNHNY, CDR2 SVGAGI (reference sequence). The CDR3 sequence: CASSYGTWTYEQYF.

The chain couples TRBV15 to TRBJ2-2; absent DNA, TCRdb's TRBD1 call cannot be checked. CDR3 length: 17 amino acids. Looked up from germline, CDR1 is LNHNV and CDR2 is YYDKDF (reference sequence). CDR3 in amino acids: CATSRDVRGRYTGELFF.

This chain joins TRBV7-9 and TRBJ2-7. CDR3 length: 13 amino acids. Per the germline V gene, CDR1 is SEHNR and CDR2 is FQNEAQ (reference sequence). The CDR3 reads CASSPKSGAEQYF.

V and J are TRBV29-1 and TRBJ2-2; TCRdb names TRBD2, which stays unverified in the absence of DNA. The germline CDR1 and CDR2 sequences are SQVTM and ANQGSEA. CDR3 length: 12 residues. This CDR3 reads CSVVEEAGELFF.

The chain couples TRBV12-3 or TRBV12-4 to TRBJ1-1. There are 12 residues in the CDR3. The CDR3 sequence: CATLIGDTEAFF.

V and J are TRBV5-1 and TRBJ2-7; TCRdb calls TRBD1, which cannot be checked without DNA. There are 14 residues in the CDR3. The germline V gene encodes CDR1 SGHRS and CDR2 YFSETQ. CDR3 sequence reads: CASSLGDRGDEQYF.

CDR3 in amino acids: CASSSGSYTGELFF. The J gene is TRBJ2-2, the V gene TRBV7-2. This CDR3 has 14 residues. CDR1 SGHTA and CDR2 FQGNSA come from the germline V gene.

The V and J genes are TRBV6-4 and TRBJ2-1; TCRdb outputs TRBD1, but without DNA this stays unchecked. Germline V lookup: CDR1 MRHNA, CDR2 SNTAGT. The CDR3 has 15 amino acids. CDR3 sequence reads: CASSETVGSYNEQFF.

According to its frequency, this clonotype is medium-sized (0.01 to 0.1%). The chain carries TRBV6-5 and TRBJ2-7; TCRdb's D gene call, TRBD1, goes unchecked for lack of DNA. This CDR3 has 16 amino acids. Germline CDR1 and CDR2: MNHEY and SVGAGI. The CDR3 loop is CASSYSITGQANEQYF.

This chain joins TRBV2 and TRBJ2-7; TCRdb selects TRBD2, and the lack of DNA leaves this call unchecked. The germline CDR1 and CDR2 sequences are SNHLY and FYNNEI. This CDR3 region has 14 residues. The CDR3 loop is CASSFSGGHYEQYF.

CDR3 region: CASSVAGTGSYEQYF. This chain links TRBV6-6 with TRBJ2-7; TCRdb calls TRBD1, which cannot be checked without DNA. This CDR3 region has 15 residues. Germline assignment: CDR1 MNHNY and CDR2 SVGAGI (reference sequence).

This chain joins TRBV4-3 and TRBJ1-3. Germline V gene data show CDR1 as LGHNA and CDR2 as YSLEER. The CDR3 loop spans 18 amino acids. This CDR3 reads CASSQDIGGPDSGNTIYF.

CDR3: CASSSWTGVGEQYF. The V and J genes are TRBV7-7 and TRBJ2-7; there is no DNA to check the TCRdb D call of TRBD1. Germline CDR1 and CDR2: SSHAT and FNYEAQ (reference sequence). This CDR3 spans 14 amino acids.

The CDR3 sequence is CASSLEMSSYNEQFF. The chain recombines TRBV7-6 with TRBJ2-1. The CDR3 totals 15 residues. CDR1 and CDR2 (germline): SGHVS, FNYEAQ.

CDR3 residues: CASSWGEPTGELFF. V gene TRBV19 combines with J gene TRBJ2-2; TCRdb proposes TRBD1, but this gene call is untestable without DNA. The CDR3 is 14 amino acids. In germline, CDR1 is LNHDA, CDR2 SQIVND (reference sequence).